The 27 T cell receptor beta chains given below trace back to one sample, sequenced in a study of blood T cell repertoires in COVID-19. The table came from immunoSEQ multiplex PCR; TCRdb's copy has only in-frame clones and leaves some out. The sample lists a few hundred thousand clones, roughly four fifths occurring once. Sequencing was done on a sample of PBMCs or T cells enriched from blood (not recorded which). The source is a woman aged 45-65 years who had recovered from COVID-19.

This clone was recorded only once. In DNA form, the CDR3 reads TGCAGCGTTTCAGGGGTTGGTCAGCCCCAGCATTTT. It yields the protein CSVSGVGQPQHF. This chain links TRBV29-1 with TRBJ1-5, with D maybe TRBD1 (6 bases). Germline CDR1 and CDR2: SQVTM and ANQGSEA. The V gene lost 5 bases and the J gene lost 6 bases, with 11 bases spanning the gap. This CDR3 region has 12 residues.

The chain joins TRBV28 to TRBJ2-3, with 8 bases identical to TRBD1. The CDR3 loop spans 15 amino acids. CDR1 and CDR2 from the germline V gene are MDHEN and SYDVKM. V shed 7 bases and J 4 bases; nucleotides not matched to a gene: 10. The CDR3 coding sequence is TGTGCCAGCACTAAAGCACAGGGGGTAGCAGATACGCAGTATTTT. Amino acid sequence: CASTKAQGVADTQYF.

CDR3: CASSTGGSLGGYTF. CDR3 in DNA: TGTGCCAGTTCAACAGGGGGCTCTTTGGGAGGCTACACCTTC. The V gene is TRBV19, the J gene TRBJ1-2, with TRBD1 identical over 9 bases. CDR1 is LNHDA, CDR2 SQIVND, per germline (reference sequence). This CDR3 is 14 amino acids long. Trimming cost V 8 bases and J 8 bases; bases outside gene matches: 12.

This clone has just one count. The chain is built from TRBV14 and TRBJ2-7; tentatively, D is TRBD2 (5 bases). Trimming pared 4 bases from V and 5 bases from J, leaving 18 bases between. The CDR3 spans 15 residues. From germline, CDR1 is SGHDN and CDR2 FVKESK. CDR3 in amino acids: CASSRPRASPHEQYF. The CDR3 coding sequence is TGTGCCAGCAGCCGGCCGAGGGCGTCGCCCCACGAGCAGTACTTC.

This sequence joins TRBV7-8 and TRBJ2-7, with TRBD2 matching 10 bases. The V segment lost 4 bases and the J segment 5 bases; nucleotides outside the gene matches: 11. Germline V CDR1 and CDR2: SGHVS, FQNEAQ. The CDR3 has 16 residues. DNA of the CDR3: TGTGCCAGCAGCTCGGAAATACTAGCGGGAATCCACGAGCAGTACTTC. Protein product: CASSSEILAGIHEQYF.

This clone was picked up a small number of times. This rearrangement joins TRBV19 to TRBJ1-2; no clear D gene. Trimming pared 3 bases from V and 4 bases from J, leaving 24 bases between. Germline CDR1 LNHDA, CDR2 SQIVND (reference sequence). CDR3 size: 18 residues. Here the CDR3 DNA reads TGTGCCAGTAGTATTGACAACAATGGACTGTCCGCTTTCTATGGCTACACCTTC. This encodes CASSIDNNGLSAFYGYTF. The entire variable domain, with the rest obtained from reference TRBV19 and TRBJ1-2, is as follows: DGGITQSPKYLFRKEGQNVTLSCEQNLNHDAMYWYRQDPGQGLRLIYYSQIVNDFQKGDIAEGYSVSREKKESFPLTVTSAQKNPTAFYLCASSIDNNGLSAFYGYTFGSGTRLTVV.

A few counts support this clone. The chain employs TRBV5-1 and TRBJ1-2; 9 nucleotides match TRBD1. Germline V lookup: CDR1 SGHRS, CDR2 YFSETQ. This CDR3 comprises 15 residues. The ends lost 5 bases at V and 0 bases at J; junction bases unmatched: 5. The CDR3 nucleotides read TGCGCCAGCAGTCGCGGGACAGGGACTAACTATGGCTACACCTTC. Encoded protein: CASSRGTGTNYGYTF.

The chain uses TRBV6-5 and TRBJ2-1; D may be TRBD2 (5 bases). The CDR3 is made up of 15 amino acids. Trimming stripped 1 base from V and 6 bases from J, with 13 bases between. Germline assignment: CDR1 MNHEY and CDR2 SVGAGI. The CDR3: CASSYWETTINEQFF. The CDR3 bases are TGTGCCAGCAGTTACTGGGAGACTACAATCAATGAGCAGTTCTTC.

This chain joins TRBV7-8 and TRBJ1-2; D is unclear. The length of the CDR3 is 15 residues. V lost 5 bases to trimming and J lost 0 bases, with 13 bases between them. Germline CDR1 SGHVS, CDR2 FQNEAQ. The CDR3 coding sequence is TGTGCCAGCAGCCCGGATTGGGCAGCTAACTATGGCTACACCTTC. It yields the protein CASSPDWAANYGYTF.

The chain employs TRBV9 and TRBJ1-1; D unresolved. Trimming took off 0 bases at V and 4 bases at J, with 13 bases between the two ends. Germline loops: CDR1 SGDLS, CDR2 YYNGEE. The CDR3 totals 15 residues. This chain's CDR3 is CASSVAANLRTEAFF. The CDR3 DNA reads TGTGCCAGCAGCGTAGCTGCTAACCTGCGCACTGAAGCTTTCTTT.

This clone appeared once. The V gene is TRBV9, the J gene TRBJ2-2; 12 nucleotides match TRBD1. Germline CDR1 SGDLS, CDR2 YYNGEE. The CDR3 is 15 residues long. V trimming: 3 bases; J trimming: 7 bases; junction bases outside the gene matches: 4. CDR3 protein: CASSDRDRGRGELFF. CDR3 in DNA: TGTGCCAGCAGCGACCGGGACAGGGGGCGCGGGGAGCTGTTTTTT.

J is TRBJ1-3 and V is TRBV7-9, with 7 bases lining up with TRBD1. Germline CDR1 reads SEHNR; CDR2 reads FQNEAQ (reference sequence). With 2 bases clipped from V and 1 base from J, the junction kept 8 bases outside the gene matches. The CDR3 sequence is 17 residues long. CDR3 loop: CASSLSGTAKSGNTIYF. The CDR3 bases are TGTGCCAGCAGCTTATCCGGGACAGCTAAATCTGGAAACACCATATATTTT.

The V and J genes are TRBV24-1 and TRBJ1-2, with D maybe TRBD1 (5 bases). With 3 bases removed from V and 4 bases from J, the gap between germline ends came to 8 bases. The CDR3 runs to 13 residues. CDR1 and CDR2 (germline): KGHDR, SFDVKD. The chain's CDR3 is CATSDSGAYGYTF. In DNA, the CDR3 is TGTGCCACCAGTGATAGCGGGGCCTATGGCTACACCTTC.

The chain recombines TRBV6-2 or TRBV6-3 with TRBJ1-6; 7 nucleotides agree with TRBD1. V was pared by 2 bases and J by 7 bases, with 8 bases of the junction left unmatched. Germline V gene sequence: CDR1 MNHEY, CDR2 SVGEGT. The CDR3 runs to 16 residues. The CDR3 region is CASSYRRGGQNSPLHF. For the CDR3, the DNA is TGTGCCAGCAGTTACAGAAGAGGGGGCCAAAATTCACCCCTCCACTTT.

This chain's CDR3 is CASSQRRSSGSTDTQYF. The CDR3 DNA reads as TGCGCCAGCAGCCAGCGGCGGAGTAGCGGTAGCACAGATACGCAGTATTTT. The chain combines TRBV4-1 with TRBJ2-3; D possibly corresponds to TRBD2 (6 bases). From germline, CDR1 is MGHRA and CDR2 YSYEKL. Between the trimmed V and J ends, which lost 3 bases and 0 bases, there was a span of 16 bases. This CDR3 contains 17 residues.

The chain links TRBV29-1 to TRBJ1-4, with D tentatively TRBD1 (5 bases). V was clipped by 6 bases and J by 7 bases, with 18 bases between them. This CDR3 contains 14 residues. Germline assignment: CDR1 SQVTM and CDR2 ANQGSEA. DNA of the CDR3: TGCAGCGTCTCAACGGGGGAAACAGGTGAAAAACTGTTTTTT. Its protein product is CSVSTGETGEKLFF.

This clone was observed a single time. V usage is TRBV19 and J usage is TRBJ1-5; maybe TRBD1 (5 bases). There are 17 residues in the CDR3. Germline-derived CDR1 and CDR2 are LNHDA and SQIVND (reference sequence). V lost 5 bases, J lost 0 bases, and 17 bases lay in between. The CDR3 DNA reads as TGTGCCAGTAGTCGACAGCCCTGGGCTAATAGCAATCAGCCCCAGCATTTT. It encodes CASSRQPWANSNQPQHF.

CDR3 residues: CASNSGTNQPQHF. The CDR3 DNA reads TGTGCCAGTAATAGCGGTACCAATCAGCCCCAGCATTTT. The chain couples TRBV19 to TRBJ1-5; D call uncertain. Germline CDR1 LNHDA, CDR2 SQIVND (reference sequence). The V and J ends lost 7 bases and 3 bases respectively, with 10 bases between them. This CDR3 comprises 13 residues.

The rearrangement uses TRBV6-5 and TRBJ2-7; D is possibly TRBD1 (5 bases). Trimming shortened V by 0 bases and J by 1 base, and 13 bases separated the two germline ends. There are 16 residues in the CDR3. Per germline, CDR1 MNHEY and CDR2 SVGAGI. Here the CDR3 reads CASSYSSQGTSYEQYF. The DNA of the CDR3 is TGTGCCAGCAGTTACTCGAGTCAGGGTACATCCTACGAGCAGTACTTC.

The rearrangement uses TRBV7-9 and TRBJ1-1; 9 nucleotides agree with TRBD1. J gave up 4 bases and V 2 bases, and 8 bases lay outside the gene matches. The CDR3 totals 16 residues. Germline values: CDR1 SEHNR, CDR2 FQNEAQ (reference sequence). The CDR3 DNA reads as TGTGCCAGCAGCTTAAGCTCGGGACAGGGAGGCACTGAAGCTTTCTTT. It is translated as CASSLSSGQGGTEAFF.

This chain connects TRBV10-2 to TRBJ2-1; 7 positions match TRBD2. V gave up 6 bases and J gave up 4 bases; unmatched junction bases: 6. Germline V CDR1 and CDR2: WSHSY, SAAADI. This CDR3 has 14 residues. CDR3 coding DNA: TGCGCCAGCAGACATAGCGGGCCATACAATGAGCAGTTCTTC. Protein product: CASRHSGPYNEQFF.

The V and J genes are TRBV4-1 and TRBJ1-3; D remains unclear. Trimming took 3 bases from V and 8 from J, leaving 14 bases between them. This CDR3 contains 14 residues. Germline CDR1 is MGHRA and CDR2 is YSYEKL. The CDR3 region has the DNA TGCGCCAGCAGCCACGTCGGAGGCAAGGACACCATATATTTT. Translated: CASSHVGGKDTIYF.

This chain connects TRBV2 to TRBJ2-7; D not resolved. Trimming removed 5 bases from V and 5 bases from J, with 7 bases in between. Germline V gene data show CDR1 as SNHLY and CDR2 as FYNNEI. This CDR3 has 11 amino acids. As DNA, the CDR3 is TGTGCCAGCAGTCCCCAGGACGAGCAGTACTTC. Protein product: CASSPQDEQYF.

V gene TRBV27 combines with J gene TRBJ2-5, with 10 bases identical to TRBD2. The CDR3 length is 17 residues. CDR1 is MNHEY and CDR2 is SMNVEV in the germline V gene (reference sequence). The ends lost 5 bases at V and 0 bases at J; junction bases unmatched: 9. The CDR3 loop is CASSPLWLAGDQETQYF. The CDR3 DNA is TGTGCCAGCAGTCCTTTGTGGCTAGCGGGGGACCAAGAGACCCAGTACTTC.

V is TRBV18 and J is TRBJ2-5, with 7 nucleotides matching TRBD2. In germline, CDR1 is KGHSH, CDR2 LQKENI. The CDR3 has 14 amino acids. Trimming took 2 bases from V and 9 from J; bases not matched to a gene: 9. The chain's CDR3 is CASSPNSGAGAQYF. In nucleotides, the CDR3 is TGTGCCAGCTCACCAAATTCGGGTGCGGGGGCCCAGTACTTC.

This clone has more than one count but fewer than ten. The chain is built from TRBV29-1 and TRBJ2-7, with 12 positions matching TRBD1. J lost 5 bases, V lost 4 bases, and 9 bases had no gene match. CDR1 SQVTM and CDR2 ANQGSEA come from the germline V gene. The CDR3 is 15 amino acids. CDR3 coding DNA: TGCAGCGTTGCATACCAGGGGACAGGGGGCAACGAGCAGTACTTC. Residues: CSVAYQGTGGNEQYF.

The rearrangement uses TRBV7-8 and TRBJ1-3; D ambiguous. CDR1 and CDR2 from the germline V gene are SGHVS and FQNEAQ. This CDR3 is 19 amino acids long. V was clipped by 2 bases and J by 3 bases, with 23 bases between them. CDR3 nucleotide sequence: TGTGCCAGCAGCTTAATCGATGTGGTGGCAGCTGACTATGGAAACACCATATATTTT. This gives the protein CASSLIDVVAADYGNTIYF. The variable domain in full, with the rest retrieved from reference TRBV7-8 and TRBJ1-3, is GAGVSQSPRYKVAKRGQDVALRCDPISGHVSLFWYQQALGQGPEFLTYFQNEAQLDKSGLPSDRFFAERPEGSVSTLKIQRTQQEDSAVYLCASSLIDVVAADYGNTIYFGEGSWLTVV.